These 2 T cell receptor beta chains were all obtained from the same sample, sequenced in a study of T cell changes during pregnancy in multiple sclerosis. The repertoire was sequenced with immunoSEQ multiplex PCR; TCRdb's copy has only in-frame clones and lacks some. The table shows over 45,000 clones, with around 89% occurring only once. The material was peripheral blood, obtained after pregnancy. These receptors were obtained from a female donor with multiple sclerosis, enrolled in a pregnancy study.

The chain recombines TRBV2 with TRBJ1-1, with D unresolved. Germline V CDR1 and CDR2: SNHLY, FYNNEI. The V and J ends lost 6 bases and 2 bases respectively, with 10 bases between them. The CDR3 is 13 residues long. The CDR3 DNA reads as TGTGCCAGCAGGAGGCAGTCCAACACTGAAGCTTTCTTT. It translates to CASRRQSNTEAFF. The full variable domain, its missing parts supplied by reference TRBV2 and TRBJ1-1, is EPEVTQTPSHQVTQMGQEVILRCVPISNHLYFYWYRQILGQKVEFLVSFYNNEISEKSEIFDDQFSVERPDGSNFTLKIRSTKLEDSAMYFCASRRQSNTEAFFGQGTRLTVV.

V and J are TRBV28 and TRBJ2-4, with a weak D call TRBD1 (7 bases). Trimming removed 11 bases at V and 1 base at J, with 18 bases between. Germline V gene sequence: CDR1 MDHEN, CDR2 SYDVKM. The CDR3 extends over 15 amino acids. The CDR3 is CAGAEQGRAKNIQYF. DNA for the CDR3: TGTGCCGGGGCGGAACAGGGGAGGGCCAAAAACATTCAGTACTTC.